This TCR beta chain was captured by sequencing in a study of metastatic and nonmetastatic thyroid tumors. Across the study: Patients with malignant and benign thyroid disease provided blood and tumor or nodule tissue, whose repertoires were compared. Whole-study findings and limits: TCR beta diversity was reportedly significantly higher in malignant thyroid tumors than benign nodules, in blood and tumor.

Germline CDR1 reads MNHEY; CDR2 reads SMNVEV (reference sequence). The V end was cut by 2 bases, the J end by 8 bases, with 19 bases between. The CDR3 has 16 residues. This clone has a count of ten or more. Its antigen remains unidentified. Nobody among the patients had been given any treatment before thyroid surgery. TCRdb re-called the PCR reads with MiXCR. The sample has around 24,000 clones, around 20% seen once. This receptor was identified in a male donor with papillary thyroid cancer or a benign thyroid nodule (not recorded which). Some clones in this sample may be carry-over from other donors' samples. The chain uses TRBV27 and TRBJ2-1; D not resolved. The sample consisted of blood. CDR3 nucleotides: TGTGCCAGCAGTTTAGGCCGCACCTCAATCGGAGATGAGCAGTTCTTC. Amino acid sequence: CASSLGRTSIGDEQFF.